This T cell receptor (beta chain) was identified during a study of CD8 T cells in Susac syndrome. The sequenced target, TCR beta, came from blood CD8+ and CD4+ T cells. RNA in amounts of about 0.5 to 1 ug was reverse transcribed with random hexamers. Amplification of TCR beta CDR3 used immunoSEQ multiplex PCR across 54 Vbeta and 13 Jbeta. TCRdb re-called the immunoSEQ multiplex PCR reads with MiXCR, one entry per CDR3 protein. The sample consists of about 130,000 distinct CDR3 sequences, around 96% of them appearing once. V gave up 2 bases and J gave up 3 bases; unmatched junction bases: 1. Germline assignment: CDR1 MNHEY and CDR2 SVGAGI. The CDR3 totals 14 residues.

Sequenced input: CD4+ T cells from PBMCs. The chain couples TRBV6-5 to TRBJ2-7; 10 positions match TRBD1. The clonotype originates from a human donor in good health. Here the CDR3 DNA reads TGTGCCAGCAGTTACGACAGGGGGCTCTACGAGCAGTACTTC. It yields the protein CASSYDRGLYEQYF.